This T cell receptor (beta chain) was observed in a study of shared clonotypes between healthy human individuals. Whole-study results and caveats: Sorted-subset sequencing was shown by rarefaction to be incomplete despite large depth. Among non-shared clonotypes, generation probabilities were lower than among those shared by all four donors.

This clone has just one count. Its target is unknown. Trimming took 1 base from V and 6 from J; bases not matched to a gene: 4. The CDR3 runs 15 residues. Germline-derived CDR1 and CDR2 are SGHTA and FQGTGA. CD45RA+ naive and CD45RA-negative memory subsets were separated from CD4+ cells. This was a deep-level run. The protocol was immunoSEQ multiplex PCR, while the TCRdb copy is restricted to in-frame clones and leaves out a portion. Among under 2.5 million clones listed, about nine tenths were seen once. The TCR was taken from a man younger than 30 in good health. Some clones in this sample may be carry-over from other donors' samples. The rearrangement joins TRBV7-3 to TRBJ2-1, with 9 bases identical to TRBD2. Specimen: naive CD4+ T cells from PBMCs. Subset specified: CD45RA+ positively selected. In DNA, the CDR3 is TGTGCCAGCAGCTTAAGGCGGGAGGGAGGCAATGAGCAGTTCTTC. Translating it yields CASSLRREGGNEQFF.